Below, 32 T cell receptor beta chains from the same sample are listed, as sequenced in a study of shared clonotypes between healthy human individuals. Assay used: immunoSEQ multiplex PCR; TCRdb lists only in-frame clones, some missing. Of under 1,100,000 clones listed, 70% to 80% were seen once; the top ten hold 0.6% to 0.75%. Material for sequencing was memory CD4+ T cells from PBMCs. Subset of the sample: CD45RA-negative fraction. All receptors derive from a man aged 18 to 29 in good health. Some clones in this sample may be carry-over from other donors' samples.

Concerning this clone itself: With a much larger clone just one base away, this may be a read error. CDR3 sequence: CAIGEQLIAGVYEQYF. In nucleotides, the CDR3 is TGTGCCATCGGTGAACAATTGATAGCGGGAGTCTACGAGCAGTACTTC. V gene TRBV10-3 combines with J gene TRBJ2-7; TRBD2 aligns across 9 bases. The CDR3 has 16 amino acids. The germline CDR1 and CDR2 sequences are ENHRY and SYGVKD.

The CDR3 sequence is CASSVPQGAGGPGDTQYF. The CDR3 coding sequence is TGTGCCAGCAGCGTACCCCAGGGAGCGGGAGGGCCGGGAGATACGCAGTATTTT. The chain joins TRBV9 to TRBJ2-3; the match to TRBD2 covers 10 bases. J lost 5 bases, V lost 1 base, and 13 bases had no gene match. The CDR3 has 18 residues. The germline V gene has CDR1 SGDLS and CDR2 YYNGEE. The variable domain in full, completed from reference TRBV9 and TRBJ2-3, reads DSGVTQTPKHLITATGQRVTLRCSPRSGDLSVYWYQQSLDQGLQFLIQYYNGEERAKGNILERFSAQQFPDLHSELNLSSLELGDSALYFCASSVPQGAGGPGDTQYFGPGTRLTVL.

This chain links TRBV5-1 with TRBJ2-1; 9 bases agree with TRBD2. The CDR3 is 17 residues long. Germline assignment: CDR1 SGHRS and CDR2 YFSETQ. With 3 bases clipped from V and 6 bases from J, the junction kept 13 bases outside the gene matches. The CDR3 is CASSSTSGRSLGNEQFF. The CDR3 coding sequence is TGCGCCAGCAGCTCTACTAGCGGGCGCTCCTTGGGCAATGAGCAGTTCTTC. The entire variable domain, with the rest obtained from reference TRBV5-1 and TRBJ2-1, is as follows: KAGVTQTPRYLIKTRGQQVTLSCSPISGHRSVSWYQQTPGQGLQFLFEYFSETQRNKGNFPGRFSGRQFSNSRSEMNVSTLELGDSALYLCASSSTSGRSLGNEQFFGPGTRLTVL.

J is TRBJ1-3 and V is TRBV9; D is uncertain. Trimming took 5 bases from V and 4 from J, leaving 13 bases between them. Germline CDR1 and CDR2: SGDLS and YYNGEE. The CDR3 loop spans 14 amino acids. The CDR3 sequence: CASSLPGAGNTIYF. Here the CDR3 DNA reads TGTGCCAGCAGTCTCCCGGGAGCCGGAAACACCATATATTTT.

The sample holds many counts of this clone. V usage is TRBV30 and J usage is TRBJ2-1; D gene unclear. CDR3 length: 14 amino acids. The V gene lost 0 bases and the J gene lost 1 base, with 7 bases spanning the gap. The germline gives CDR1 GTSNPN, CDR2 SVGIG (reference sequence). The CDR3 coding sequence is TGTGCCTGGAGTGTACTTGGATCCTACAATGAGCAGTTCTTC. Its translation is CAWSVLGSYNEQFF. The variable domain in full, completed from reference TRBV30 and TRBJ2-1, reads SQTIHQWPATLVQPVGSPLSLECTVEGTSNPNLYWYRQAAGRGLQLLFYSVGIGQISSEVPQNLSASRPQDRQFILSSKKLLLSDSGFYLCAWSVLGSYNEQFFGPGTRLTVL.

With respect to this clone: Just one base apart from a much larger clone, this may be a read error. This chain connects TRBV4-1 to TRBJ1-4; D unresolved. Per the germline V gene, CDR1 is MGHRA and CDR2 is YSYEKL. Trimming removed 1 base at V and 0 bases at J, with 9 bases between. The CDR3 totals 16 residues. In DNA, the CDR3 is TGCGCCAGCAGCCAAGGTACAGTTGCAACTAATGAAAAACTGTTTTTT. Translation gives CASSQGTVATNEKLFF.

The rearrangement uses TRBV5-1 and TRBJ1-1; possibly TRBD1 for D (5 bases). V was shortened by 0 bases and J by 1 base, with 16 bases between the two germline ends. Germline loops: CDR1 SGHRS, CDR2 YFSETQ. The CDR3 loop spans 17 amino acids. The CDR3 loop is CASSLGGPWAGNTEAFF. As DNA, the CDR3 is TGCGCCAGCAGCTTGGGGGGACCTTGGGCAGGGAACACTGAAGCTTTCTTT. Complete variable domain (other parts from reference TRBV5-1 and TRBJ1-1): KAGVTQTPRYLIKTRGQQVTLSCSPISGHRSVSWYQQTPGQGLQFLFEYFSETQRNKGNFPGRFSGRQFSNSRSEMNVSTLELGDSALYLCASSLGGPWAGNTEAFFGQGTRLTVV.

Notes on this clone: Other DNA sequences in this sample translate to the same CDR3. V usage is TRBV9 and J usage is TRBJ1-4; tentative D call: TRBD1 (6 bases). The V end lost 2 bases, the J end lost 5 bases, and 10 bases lay between the germline ends. The germline V gene has CDR1 SGDLS and CDR2 YYNGEE. The CDR3 covers 14 residues. CDR3 residues: CASSVQGGNEKLFF. The CDR3 DNA is TGTGCCAGCAGCGTGCAAGGGGGGAATGAAAAACTGTTTTTT.

V usage is TRBV7-3 and J usage is TRBJ2-3; TRBD2 matches at 9 bases. With V trimmed by 2 bases and J by 1 base, 10 bases remained unmatched. Germline V gene data show CDR1 as SGHTA and CDR2 as FQGTGA. The CDR3 totals 18 residues. The DNA of the CDR3 is TGTGCCAGCAGCTTAGGGTCCCTACGACTAGCGGGCACAGATACGCAGTATTTT. Its translation: CASSLGSLRLAGTDTQYF.

The chain is built from TRBV28 and TRBJ1-1; 9 bases line up with TRBD1. This CDR3 contains 13 residues. CDR1 and CDR2 (germline): MDHEN, SYDVKM. With 6 bases clipped from V and 4 bases from J, the junction kept 3 bases outside the gene matches. DNA of the CDR3: TGTGCCAGCAGGGAGACAGGGGGCACTGAAGCTTTCTTT. Translating it yields CASRETGGTEAFF.

The CDR3 DNA reads TGTGCCAGCAGCTTAACGACATCTGCTAACTATGGCTACACCTTC. It specifies CASSLTTSANYGYTF. This rearrangement joins TRBV28 to TRBJ1-2; D gene unclear. Trimming left V 6 bases short and J 0 bases short, with 14 bases between. The CDR3 has 15 residues. Germline CDR1 is MDHEN and CDR2 is SYDVKM.

The gene calls are TRBV2 and TRBJ2-3; possible D gene TRBD2, 6 bases. Germline V lookup: CDR1 SNHLY, CDR2 FYNNEI. Trimming took off 1 base at V and 8 bases at J, with 13 bases between the two ends. The CDR3 spans 14 residues. Here the CDR3 reads CASSEELGGGTQYF. Written as DNA, the CDR3 is TGTGCCAGCAGTGAAGAGTTGGGGGGAGGTACGCAGTATTTT.

This clone has a single count. The chain has TRBV29-1 and TRBJ2-2; 8 bases agree with TRBD1. The germline gives CDR1 SQVTM, CDR2 ANQGSEA. The CDR3 sequence is 15 residues long. The trim removed 4 bases at V and 5 bases at J, leaving 9 bases unmatched. In DNA, the CDR3 is TGCAGCGTTGGGCAGGGGGCGAGTAGGACCGGGGAGCTGTTTTTT. It is translated as CSVGQGASRTGELFF.

This chain connects TRBV19 to TRBJ2-7; TRBD1 might be the D (7 bases). Trimming cost V 5 bases and J 8 bases, with 25 bases left between them. Germline assignment: CDR1 LNHDA and CDR2 SQIVND (reference sequence). This CDR3 region has 16 residues. Here the CDR3 DNA reads TGTGCCAGTAGTCCCGACGCGGGACAGCTATCACGACAGCAGTACTTC. Protein sequence: CASSPDAGQLSRQQYF.

V usage is TRBV7-3 and J usage is TRBJ2-1; the match to TRBD2 covers 10 bases. Germline CDR1 reads SGHTA; CDR2 reads FQGTGA. The junction had 4 bases not matched to a gene; V was cut back by 0 bases and J by 11 bases. The CDR3 spans 14 residues. CDR3 bases: TGTGCCAGCAGCTTAACGGGACTAGCGTCCCAGCAGTTCTTC. Protein sequence: CASSLTGLASQQFF. The complete variable domain, with remaining parts taken from reference TRBV7-3 and TRBJ2-1, reads GAGVSQTPSNKVTEKGKYVELRCDPISGHTALYWYRQSLGQGPEFLIYFQGTGAADDSGLPNDRFFAVRPEGSVSTLKIQRTERGDSAVYLCASSLTGLASQQFFGPGTRLTVL.

The V call is TRBV6-5, the J call TRBJ2-7, with a tentative D call TRBD1 (6 bases). Trimming removed 4 bases from V and 4 bases from J, with 11 bases in between. The CDR3 consists of 13 residues. The germline V gene encodes CDR1 MNHEY and CDR2 SVGAGI. The chain's CDR3 is CASSSQQGYEQYF. The CDR3 DNA follows: TGTGCCAGCAGTTCTCAACAGGGTTACGAGCAGTACTTC.

This clone was seen many times. The V gene is TRBV21-1, the J gene TRBJ1-2; TRBD1 is taken as the D call from the table, unchecked against the DNA. TRBV21-1 is given as a pseudogene. The CDR3 has 11 residues. CDR3: CASGTGGSETF. CDR3 sequence (DNA): TGTGCCAGCGGGACAGGGGGGAGTGAGACCTTC.

J is TRBJ1-1 and V is TRBV6-5; tentative D call: TRBD1 (5 bases). The germline V gene has CDR1 MNHEY and CDR2 SVGAGI. The ends were cut back, 5 bases at V and 1 base at J, with 11 bases in the middle. This CDR3 comprises 14 residues. CDR3 amino acids: CASSGGGPNTEAFF. The CDR3, as DNA: TGTGCCAGCAGTGGCGGGGGTCCGAACACTGAAGCTTTCTTT.

The gene calls are TRBV10-3 and TRBJ2-5, with 7 bases that match TRBD2. Trimming removed 10 bases from V and 2 bases from J; junction bases left unmatched: 7. CDR3 length: 13 amino acids. Germline V gene data show CDR1 as ENHRY and CDR2 as SYGVKD. CDR3 protein: CATHGDYQETQYF. The CDR3 nucleotides are TGTGCCACGCATGGGGACTATCAAGAGACCCAGTACTTC.

In nucleotides, the CDR3 is TGTGCCAGCAGTCGCCCCCCTGGGACGAGAGGTGGGGCCAACGTCCTGACTTTC. Protein product: CASSRPPGTRGGANVLTF. This chain links TRBV28 with TRBJ2-6, with D perhaps being TRBD1 or TRBD2 (5 bases each). Germline assignment: CDR1 MDHEN and CDR2 SYDVKM. V lost 5 bases to trimming and J lost 3 bases, with 20 bases between them. This CDR3 has 18 amino acids.

The V call is TRBV19, the J call TRBJ2-7, with D possibly matching TRBD1 (6 bases). The germline V and J ends were trimmed by 5 bases and 2 bases, with 19 bases remaining between them. The CDR3 runs to 16 residues. Germline assignment: CDR1 LNHDA and CDR2 SQIVND (reference sequence). The CDR3 loop is CASSGWVAGATYEQYF. CDR3 sequence (DNA): TGTGCCAGTAGTGGTTGGGTGGCAGGGGCCACCTACGAGCAGTACTTC.

The chain joins TRBV12-2 to TRBJ2-7; TRBD2 is taken as the D call from the table, unchecked against the DNA. TRBV12-2 is annotated as a pseudogene. The CDR3 runs 12 residues. CDR3 sequence reads: CASRFPAYEQYF. CDR3 nucleotide sequence: TGTGCAAGTCGCTTCCCTGCCTACGAGCAGTACTTC.

About this clone itself: The sample holds other DNA sequences that translate to the same CDR3. V gene TRBV7-9 combines with J gene TRBJ1-3; the D is unclear. Germline CDR1 SEHNR, CDR2 FQNEAQ (reference sequence). The CDR3 covers 13 residues. With 1 base removed from V and 1 base from J, the gap between germline ends came to 2 bases. In DNA, the CDR3 is TGTGCCAGCAGCTTAGGTTCTGGAAACACCATATATTTT. It translates to CASSLGSGNTIYF.

This clone has just one count. This chain connects TRBV10-1 to TRBJ2-2; D gene unclear. The germline V gene has CDR1 WNHNN and CDR2 SYGVQD (reference sequence). The CDR3 is 15 amino acids. Trimming pared 11 bases from V and 4 bases from J, leaving 20 bases between. CDR3 sequence: CALPLGWWCTGELFF. DNA of the CDR3: TGCGCCCTTCCTCTGGGGTGGTGGTGCACCGGGGAGCTGTTTTTT.

This chain connects TRBV7-6 to TRBJ2-7, with 12 nucleotides matching TRBD2. CDR1 and CDR2 from the germline V gene are SGHVS and FNYEAQ. This CDR3 spans 15 amino acids. The J segment lost 6 bases and the V segment lost 5 bases, leaving 8 bases of the junction unmatched. CDR3 DNA sequence: TGTGCCAGCAGCACCTCTAGCGGGAGGGCCAGCGAGCAGTACTTC. Protein product: CASSTSSGRASEQYF.

The gene calls are TRBV9 and TRBJ2-7; 9 bases agree with TRBD1. The CDR3 is made up of 15 amino acids. After removal of 0 bases from V and 5 bases from J, the junction contained 6 bases not matched to a gene. CDR1 and CDR2 from the germline V gene are SGDLS and YYNGEE. The CDR3 is CASSVDTGGADEQYF. The DNA of the CDR3 is TGTGCCAGCAGCGTAGACACAGGGGGCGCGGACGAGCAGTACTTC.

The V gene is TRBV4-3, the J gene TRBJ1-2; D possibly corresponds to TRBD1 (5 bases). Germline V gives CDR1 LGHNA, CDR2 YSLEER. This CDR3 is 15 amino acids long. Trimming shortened V by 0 bases and J by 10 bases, and 18 bases separated the two germline ends. CDR3 sequence (DNA): TGCGCCAGCAGCCAAGAAGGGAGGACTGCGGACACCTACACCTTC. It is translated as CASSQEGRTADTYTF.

The gene calls are TRBV29-1 and TRBJ1-4, with D uncertain. Trimming took 7 bases from V and 5 from J, leaving 14 bases between them. Germline V lookup: CDR1 SQVTM, CDR2 ANQGSEA. The CDR3 consists of 13 residues. The CDR3 region is CSALQPTNEKLFF. The DNA of the CDR3 is TGCAGCGCTCTACAACCGACAAATGAAAAACTGTTTTTT. Looking up the rest from reference TRBV29-1 and TRBJ1-4 gives the full variable domain: SAVISQKPSRDICQRGTSLTIQCQVDSQVTMMFWYRQQPGQSLTLIATANQGSEATYESGFVIDKFPISRPNLTFSTLTVSNMSPEDSSIYLCSALQPTNEKLFFGSGTQLSVL.

This chain links TRBV30 with TRBJ2-4, with a tentative D call TRBD2 (6 bases). V gave up 2 bases and J gave up 5 bases, with 10 bases separating them. From germline, CDR1 is GTSNPN and CDR2 SVGIG (reference sequence). The CDR3 covers 13 residues. This chain's CDR3 is CAWSKGLQNIQYF. CDR3 in DNA: TGTGCCTGGAGTAAGGGACTGCAAAACATTCAGTACTTC.

This chain connects TRBV5-1 to TRBJ2-7, with D unresolved. Germline CDR1 and CDR2: SGHRS and YFSETQ. V was trimmed by 5 bases and J by 5 bases, leaving 14 bases between them. The CDR3 contains 13 residues. This chain's CDR3 is CASRIAPLNEQYF. For the CDR3, the DNA is TGCGCCAGCAGGATTGCGCCCCTGAACGAGCAGTACTTC.

The chain combines TRBV5-1 with TRBJ2-1, with D unresolved. V was trimmed by 3 bases and J by 4 bases, leaving 17 bases between them. CDR3 length equals 16 residues. Germline values: CDR1 SGHRS, CDR2 YFSETQ. CDR3 amino acids: CASSSLRLGIYNEQFF. The CDR3 DNA is TGCGCCAGCAGCTCGTTGAGGCTAGGAATATACAATGAGCAGTTCTTC.

The chain recombines TRBV6-6 with TRBJ1-1; D is unresolved. Germline V lookup: CDR1 MNHNY, CDR2 SVGAGI (reference sequence). The CDR3 consists of 11 residues. The V gene lost 2 bases and the J gene lost 5 bases, with 3 bases spanning the gap. The CDR3: CASSYRTEAFF. CDR3 bases: TGTGCCAGCAGTTACCGGACTGAAGCTTTCTTT.